Following are 18 T cell receptor beta chains from one sample sequenced in a study of T cell responses to AZD1222 COVID-19 vaccine (dated by TCRdb to about 2021). Sample time point, as interpreted from the label and publication: baseline before first vaccination. The library was produced with the immunoSEQ multiplex PCR assay. The clones in this table, taken by TCRdb from immuneACCESS, are in-frame only. Not every clone is retained; where verified, under half of the shortfall comes from an unresolved V gene, and the cause of the rest is unknown. The sample includes roughly 71,000 clones, with 85% observed a single time. Roughly 21% of the sample goes to the ten largest clones. This sample comprised peripheral blood, obtained on day 0 of AZD1222 vaccination. The origin of the receptors is an adult in good health.

This CDR3 reads CAAQGAYGYTF. CDR3 sequence (DNA): TGTGCCGCCCAGGGTGCCTATGGCTACACCTTC. The gene calls are TRBV10-3 and TRBJ1-2; maybe TRBD1 (5 bases). The germline V and J ends were trimmed by 11 bases and 4 bases, with 11 bases remaining between them. This CDR3 comprises 11 residues. The V gene's germline CDR1 is ENHRY and CDR2 SYGVKD.

The CDR3 sequence is CASSVCPGYTF. CDR3 DNA: TGTGCCAGCAGCGTCTGCCCTGGCTACACCTTC. The chain recombines TRBV9 with TRBJ1-2; D is undetermined. With 2 bases removed from V and 7 bases from J, the gap between germline ends came to 6 bases. The CDR3 is 11 residues long. Per germline, CDR1 SGDLS and CDR2 YYNGEE.

This chain connects TRBV14 to TRBJ2-1; 13 bases fit TRBD2. The CDR3 length is 16 residues. Germline-derived CDR1 and CDR2 are SGHDN and FVKESK. The V segment lost 0 bases and the J segment 7 bases; nucleotides outside the gene matches: 3. CDR3: CASSQDMGLAGNEQFF. CDR3 bases: TGTGCCAGCAGCCAAGACATGGGACTAGCGGGAAATGAGCAGTTCTTC.

V usage is TRBV5-1 and J usage is TRBJ1-1; TRBD1 is a possible D gene (5 bases). The germline V gene encodes CDR1 SGHRS and CDR2 YFSETQ. The CDR3 spans 15 residues. The ends were cut back, 0 bases at V and 1 base at J, with 10 bases in the middle. The CDR3 is CASSLEGVGNTEAFF. CDR3 nucleotide sequence: TGCGCCAGCAGCTTGGAAGGGGTAGGGAACACTGAAGCTTTCTTT.

The chain uses TRBV7-2 and TRBJ1-5; a weak D match, TRBD1 (6 bases). V was shortened by 4 bases and J by 6 bases, with 10 bases between the two germline ends. There are 13 residues in the CDR3. Germline-derived CDR1 and CDR2 are SGHTA and FQGNSA. The DNA of the CDR3 is TGTGCCAGCAGCTCCCAAGGGGGTCAGCCCCAGCATTTT. Encoded protein: CASSSQGGQPQHF.

The chain joins TRBV6-1 to TRBJ2-7; possibly TRBD1 or TRBD2 for D (5 bases each). The germline gives CDR1 MNHNS, CDR2 SASEGT. The ends were cut back, 2 bases at V and 5 bases at J, with 13 bases in the middle. CDR3 size: 14 residues. This CDR3 is CASSEQAGSNEQYF. CDR3 coding DNA: TGTGCCAGCAGTGAACAGGCAGGGAGCAACGAGCAGTACTTC.

This clone occurred a few times. The chain employs TRBV5-5 and TRBJ2-1; D gene uncertain. Trimming left V 4 bases short and J 5 bases short, with 16 bases between. Germline values: CDR1 SGHKS, CDR2 YYEKEE (reference sequence). The CDR3 length is 15 residues. This CDR3 is CASSLGVTENNEQFF. The CDR3 region has the DNA TGTGCCAGCAGCCTCGGTGTGACTGAAAACAATGAGCAGTTCTTC.

The chain uses TRBV11-2 and TRBJ2-7; D possibly corresponds to TRBD1 (6 bases). The CDR3 runs to 15 residues. V lost 1 base to trimming and J lost 2 bases, with 12 bases between them. CDR1 SGHAT and CDR2 FQNNGV come from the germline V gene. CDR3 region: CASSLVGTPPYEQYF. CDR3 coding DNA: TGTGCCAGCAGCTTAGTCGGGACACCACCCTACGAGCAGTACTTC. Full variable domain (outside the CDR3, taken from reference TRBV11-2 and TRBJ2-7): EAGVAQSPRYKIIEKRQSVAFWCNPISGHATLYWYQQILGQGPKLLIQFQNNGVVDDSQLPKDRFSAERLKGVDSTLKIQPAKLEDSAVYLCASSLVGTPPYEQYFGPGTRLTVT.

This clone was counted only a few times. The V and J genes are TRBV5-1 and TRBJ2-5, with 11 nucleotides matching TRBD2. J lost 3 bases, V lost 4 bases, and 2 bases had no gene match. The CDR3 consists of 14 residues. CDR1 and CDR2 from the germline V gene are SGHRS and YFSETQ. The CDR3, as DNA: TGCGCCAGCAGCGGGGGACTAGCGGAAGAGACCCAGTACTTC. Translation gives CASSGGLAEETQYF.

The V gene is TRBV3-1 (or the pseudogene TRBV3-2), the J gene TRBJ1-2; no definite D call. The ends were cut back, 0 bases at V and 4 bases at J, with 6 bases in the middle. The CDR3 length is 13 residues. CDR1 LGHDT and CDR2 YNNKEL come from the germline V gene (reference sequence). CDR3 bases: TGTGCCAGCAGCCAAGAGGCGCGCTATGGCTACACCTTC. Amino acids: CASSQEARYGYTF.

The chain links TRBV23-1 to TRBJ2-7; 7 positions match TRBD1. TRBV23-1 qualifies as an ORF whose function is uncertain. The CDR3 loop spans 17 amino acids. V lost 6 bases, J lost 0 bases, and 14 bases stayed unmatched. CDR3 residues: CASRQGVRDSFSYEQYF. The CDR3 bases are TGCGCCAGCAGACAAGGGGTTCGGGACAGTTTCTCCTACGAGCAGTACTTC.

The J gene is TRBJ1-1, the V gene TRBV11-1; D uncertain. Germline CDR1 reads SGHAT; CDR2 reads FQDESV (reference sequence). This CDR3 is 13 amino acids long. Trimming removed 2 bases at V and 2 bases at J, with 6 bases between. In nucleotides, the CDR3 is TGTGCCAGCAGCTTACAACTCAACACTGAAGCTTTCTTT. As protein: CASSLQLNTEAFF.

This rearrangement joins TRBV27 to TRBJ2-1; 10 bases line up with TRBD2. V trimming: 5 bases; J trimming: 10 bases; junction bases outside the gene matches: 11. This CDR3 has 15 amino acids. The germline gives CDR1 MNHEY, CDR2 SMNVEV (reference sequence). The CDR3 DNA follows: TGTGCCAGCAGTCCGCTAGAGCGGGGGGGTAGGGAGCAGTTCTTC. Translating gives CASSPLERGGREQFF.

This sequence joins TRBV7-3 and TRBJ1-2, with 9 bases matching TRBD1. Germline loops: CDR1 SGHTA, CDR2 FQGTGA. V shed 3 bases and J 4 bases; nucleotides not matched to a gene: 3. The CDR3 length is 14 residues. The CDR3 region has the DNA TGTGCCAGCAGCTTGGACAGGGGCGGCTATGGCTACACCTTC. Its protein is CASSLDRGGYGYTF.

This clone appeared a few times. The chain links TRBV6-5 to TRBJ1-1; 8 bases fit TRBD1. V was pared by 5 bases and J by 1 base, with 6 bases of the junction left unmatched. Germline V gene lookup returns CDR1 MNHEY and CDR2 SVGAGI. The CDR3 loop spans 15 amino acids. CDR3 nucleotide sequence: TGTGCCAGCAGTCCAGCCGGACAGGGGAACACTGAAGCTTTCTTT. Its translation is CASSPAGQGNTEAFF.

The V gene is TRBV30, the J gene TRBJ2-4; no clear D gene. CDR1 and CDR2 (germline): GTSNPN, SVGIG (reference sequence). V shed 2 bases and J shed 2 bases, with 7 bases lying between them. This CDR3 is built from 13 residues. CDR3 amino acids: CAWSPETKNIQYF. CDR3 sequence (DNA): TGTGCCTGGAGTCCGGAAACCAAAAACATTCAGTACTTC.

In this sample, this clone turned up once. V is TRBV19 and J is TRBJ2-1, with TRBD1 as a possible D gene (6 bases). This CDR3 is 14 amino acids long. With 7 bases removed from V and 6 bases from J, the gap between germline ends came to 16 bases. Germline lookup yields CDR1 LNHDA and CDR2 SQIVND (reference sequence). Here the CDR3 reads CASIDRRRVNEQFF. In DNA, the CDR3 is TGTGCCAGTATCGACAGGCGGCGGGTCAATGAGCAGTTCTTC. The complete variable domain, with remaining parts taken from reference TRBV19 and TRBJ2-1, reads DGGITQSPKYLFRKEGQNVTLSCEQNLNHDAMYWYRQDPGQGLRLIYYSQIVNDFQKGDIAEGYSVSREKKESFPLTVTSAQKNPTAFYLCASIDRRRVNEQFFGPGTRLTVL.

The V call is TRBV29-1, the J call TRBJ1-2; the D gene is possibly TRBD1 (6 bases). The germline V and J ends were trimmed by 7 bases and 4 bases, with 10 bases remaining between them. Germline values: CDR1 SQVTM, CDR2 ANQGSEA. This CDR3 is 11 amino acids long. CDR3 loop: CSGRTAYGYTF. The CDR3 nucleotides read TGCAGCGGCCGGACAGCCTATGGCTACACCTTC. The variable domain in full, with the rest retrieved from reference TRBV29-1 and TRBJ1-2, is SAVISQKPSRDICQRGTSLTIQCQVDSQVTMMFWYRQQPGQSLTLIATANQGSEATYESGFVIDKFPISRPNLTFSTLTVSNMSPEDSSIYLCSGRTAYGYTFGSGTRLTVV.